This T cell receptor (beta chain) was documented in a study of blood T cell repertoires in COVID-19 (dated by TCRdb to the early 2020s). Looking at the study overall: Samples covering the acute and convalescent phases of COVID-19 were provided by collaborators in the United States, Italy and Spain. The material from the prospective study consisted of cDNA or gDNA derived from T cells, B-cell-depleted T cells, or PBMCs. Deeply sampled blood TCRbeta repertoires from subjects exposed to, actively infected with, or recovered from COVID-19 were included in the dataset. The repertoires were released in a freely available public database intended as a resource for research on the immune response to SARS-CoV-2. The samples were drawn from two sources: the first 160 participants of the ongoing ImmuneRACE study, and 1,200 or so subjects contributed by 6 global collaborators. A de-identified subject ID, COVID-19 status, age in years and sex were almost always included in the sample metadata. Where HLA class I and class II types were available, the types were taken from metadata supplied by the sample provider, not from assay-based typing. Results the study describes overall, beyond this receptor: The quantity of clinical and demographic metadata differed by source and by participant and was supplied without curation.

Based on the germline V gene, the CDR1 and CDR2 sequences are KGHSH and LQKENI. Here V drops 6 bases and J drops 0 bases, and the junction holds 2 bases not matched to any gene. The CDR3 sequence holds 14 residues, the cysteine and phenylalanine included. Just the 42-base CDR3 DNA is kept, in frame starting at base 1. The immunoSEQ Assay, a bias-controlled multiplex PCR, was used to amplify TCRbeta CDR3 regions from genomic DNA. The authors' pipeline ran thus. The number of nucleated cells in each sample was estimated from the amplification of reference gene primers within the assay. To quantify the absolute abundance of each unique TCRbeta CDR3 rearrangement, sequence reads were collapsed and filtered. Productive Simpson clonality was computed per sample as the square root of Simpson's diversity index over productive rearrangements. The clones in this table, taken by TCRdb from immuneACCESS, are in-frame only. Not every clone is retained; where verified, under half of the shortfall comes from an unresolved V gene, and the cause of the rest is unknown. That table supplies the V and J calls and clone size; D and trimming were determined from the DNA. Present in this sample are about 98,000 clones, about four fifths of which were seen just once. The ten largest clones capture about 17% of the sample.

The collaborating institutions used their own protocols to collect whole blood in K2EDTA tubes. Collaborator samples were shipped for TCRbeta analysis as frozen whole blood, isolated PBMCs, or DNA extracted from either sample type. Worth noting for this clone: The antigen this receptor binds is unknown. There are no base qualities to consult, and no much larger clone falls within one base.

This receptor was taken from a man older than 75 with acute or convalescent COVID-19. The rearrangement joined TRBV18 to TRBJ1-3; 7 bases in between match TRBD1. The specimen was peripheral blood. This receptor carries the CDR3 CASSGQSSGNTIYF. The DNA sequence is TGTGCCAGCTCGGGACAGTCCTCTGGAAACACCATATATTTT.